These T cell receptor beta chains were read from a single sample in a study of graft-versus-host responses after intestinal transplantation. Sequencing was performed with immunoSEQ multiplex PCR; in TCRdb, only in-frame clones are kept and a portion is missing. The sample lists roughly 6,900 clones; roughly 24% were seen once. Sequenced here: alloreactive CD8+ T cells from a mixed lymphocyte reaction culture, sampled before transplantation. The receptor source for this set is a human patient who was an organ donor for intestinal transplantation. Each CDR3 is given with its conserved first and last residue. A D gene is named only where the DNA matches it firmly. The size entry is marked missing in some rows and otherwise reads once, few, many or a size class.

j_gene	abundance	d_gene	v_gene	CDR3aa	CDR3nt
TRBJ2-7	few	-	TRBV7-2	CASSSRDYEQYF	TGTGCCAGCAGCTCCCGGGACTACGAGCAGTACTTC
TRBJ2-7	medium-sized	-	TRBV20-1	CSARVDYEQYF	TGCAGTGCTAGGGTGGATTACGAGCAGTACTTC
TRBJ2-7	-	-	TRBV11-1	CASSLASVYEQYF	TGTGCCAGCAGCTTAGCTTCTGTTTACGAGCAGTACTTC
TRBJ2-7	-	-	TRBV11-1	CASSLGMWNEQYF	TGTGCCAGCAGCTTAGGTATGTGGAACGAGCAGTACTTC
TRBJ2-1	few	-	TRBV11-3	CASSPPGYNEQFF	TGTGCCAGCAGCCCGCCCGGCTACAATGAGCAGTTCTTC
TRBJ2-1	-	-	TRBV5-1	CASSLPQLSSYNEQFF	TGCGCCAGCAGCTTGCCTCAACTTAGCTCCTACAATGAGCAGTTCTTC
TRBJ1-1	few	-	TRBV10-2	CARKSSRRGGRWNTEAFF	TGCGCCAGGAAAAGTTCGCGGAGGGGCGGTCGTTGGAACACTGAAGCTTTCTTT
TRBJ2-7	large	TRBD2	TRBV29-1	CSVISGSGYEQYF	TGCAGCGTTATTAGCGGGAGTGGCTACGAGCAGTACTTC
TRBJ2-7	-	-	TRBV7-9	CASSLPGFAYEQYF	TGTGCCAGCAGCTTACCAGGATTTGCCTACGAGCAGTACTTC
TRBJ2-1	-	-	TRBV9	CASSVVPSSYNEQFF	TGTGCCAGCAGCGTGGTCCCGAGCTCCTACAATGAGCAGTTCTTC
TRBJ2-1	medium-sized	-	TRBV9	CASSVGGHPYNEQFF	TGTGCCAGCAGCGTAGGCGGGCACCCCTACAATGAGCAGTTCTTC
TRBJ2-3	few	-	TRBV4-3	CASSQDPAKMFTDTQYF	TGCGCCAGCAGCCAAGATCCCGCCAAAATGTTCACAGATACGCAGTATTTT
TRBJ2-7	-	TRBD2	TRBV6-9	CASSYSTSGQSYEQYF	TGTGCCAGCAGTTACTCCACTAGCGGACAAAGCTACGAGCAGTACTTC
TRBJ2-7	few	-	TRBV2	CASSWRSSYEQYF	TGTGCCAGCAGCTGGCGGAGCTCCTACGAGCAGTACTTC
TRBJ2-7	few	-	TRBV27	CASSPRDGPYEQYF	TGTGCCAGCAGTCCCCGGGACGGCCCCTACGAGCAGTACTTC
TRBJ2-7	-	-	TRBV5-1	CASSSDSGPYEQYF	TGCGCCAGCAGCTCAGACTCAGGGCCCTACGAGCAGTACTTC
TRBJ1-2	-	-	TRBV4-2	CASSQGVPCTGGYTF	TGTGCCAGCAGCCAAGGAGTACCTTGCACTGGTGGCTACACCTTC
TRBJ2-7	medium-sized	TRBD2	TRBV7-9	CASSGTSGSYEQYF	TGTGCCAGCAGCGGGACTAGCGGCTCCTACGAGCAGTACTTC
TRBJ1-1	few	-	TRBV10-3	CAIEGIRNTEAFF	TGTGCCATCGAAGGGATTCGGAACACTGAAGCTTTCTTT
TRBJ1-1	-	-	TRBV10-3	CAISEYRENTEAFF	TGTGCCATCAGTGAATACAGGGAGAACACTGAAGCTTTCTTT
TRBJ1-1	-	-	TRBV18	CASSPWAGVNTEAFF	TGTGCCAGCTCACCATGGGCAGGGGTGAACACTGAAGCTTTCTTT
TRBJ1-1	-	-	TRBV28	CASSFLGGVPITEAFF	TGTGCCAGCAGTTTCCTTGGGGGTGTCCCTATCACTGAAGCTTTCTTT
TRBJ2-5	few	-	TRBV7-2	CASSLVLRSQETQYF	TGTGCCAGCAGCTTAGTATTGCGATCCCAAGAGACCCAGTACTTC
TRBJ2-7	few	-	TRBV5-4	CASSLWAGAYEQYF	TGTGCCAGCAGCTTGTGGGCAGGGGCCTACGAGCAGTACTTC